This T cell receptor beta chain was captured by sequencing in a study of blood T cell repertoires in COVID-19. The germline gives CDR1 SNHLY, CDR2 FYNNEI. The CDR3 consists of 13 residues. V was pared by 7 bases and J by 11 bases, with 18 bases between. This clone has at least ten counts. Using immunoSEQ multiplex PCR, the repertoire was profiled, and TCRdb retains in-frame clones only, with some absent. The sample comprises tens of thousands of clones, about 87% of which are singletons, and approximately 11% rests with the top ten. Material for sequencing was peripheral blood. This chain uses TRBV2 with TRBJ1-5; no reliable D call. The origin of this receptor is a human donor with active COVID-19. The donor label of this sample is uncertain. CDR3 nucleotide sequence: TGTGCCAGCATATCATCTGCGGGTGCAGCCCAGCATTTT. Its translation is CASISSAGAAQHF. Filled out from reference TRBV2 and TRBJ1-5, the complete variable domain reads EPEVTQTPSHQVTQMGQEVILRCVPISNHLYFYWYRQILGQKVEFLVSFYNNEISEKSEIFDDQFSVERPDGSNFTLKIRSTKLEDSAMYFCASISSAGAAQHFGDGTRLSIL.